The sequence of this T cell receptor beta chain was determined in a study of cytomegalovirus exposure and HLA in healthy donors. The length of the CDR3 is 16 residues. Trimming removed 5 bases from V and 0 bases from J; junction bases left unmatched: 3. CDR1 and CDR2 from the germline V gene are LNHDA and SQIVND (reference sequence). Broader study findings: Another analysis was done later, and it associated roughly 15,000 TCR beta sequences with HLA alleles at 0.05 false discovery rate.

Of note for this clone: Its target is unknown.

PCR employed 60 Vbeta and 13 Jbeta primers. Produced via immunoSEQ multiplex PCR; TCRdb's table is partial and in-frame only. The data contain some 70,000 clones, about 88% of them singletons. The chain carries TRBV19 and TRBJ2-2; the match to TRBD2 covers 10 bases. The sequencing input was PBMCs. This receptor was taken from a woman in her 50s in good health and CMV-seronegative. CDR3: CASSLLAGSNTGELFF. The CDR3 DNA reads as TGTGCCAGTAGTTTACTAGCGGGATCGAACACCGGGGAGCTGTTTTTT.